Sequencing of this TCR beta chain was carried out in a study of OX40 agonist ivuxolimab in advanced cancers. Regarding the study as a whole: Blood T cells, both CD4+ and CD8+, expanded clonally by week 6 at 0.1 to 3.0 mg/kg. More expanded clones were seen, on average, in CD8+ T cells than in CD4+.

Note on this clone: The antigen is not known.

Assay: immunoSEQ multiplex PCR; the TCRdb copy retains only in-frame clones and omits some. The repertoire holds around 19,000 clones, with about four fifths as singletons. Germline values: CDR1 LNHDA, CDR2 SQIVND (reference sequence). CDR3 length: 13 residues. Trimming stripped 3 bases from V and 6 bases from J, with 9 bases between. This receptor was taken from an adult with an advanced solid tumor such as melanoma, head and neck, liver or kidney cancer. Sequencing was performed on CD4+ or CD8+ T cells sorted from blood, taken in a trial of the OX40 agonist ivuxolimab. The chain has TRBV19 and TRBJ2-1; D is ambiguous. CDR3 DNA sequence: TGTGCCAGTAGTATTGGGGATAGCAATGAGCAGTTCTTC. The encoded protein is CASSIGDSNEQFF. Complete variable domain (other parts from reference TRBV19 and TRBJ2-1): DGGITQSPKYLFRKEGQNVTLSCEQNLNHDAMYWYRQDPGQGLRLIYYSQIVNDFQKGDIAEGYSVSREKKESFPLTVTSAQKNPTAFYLCASSIGDSNEQFFGPGTRLTVL.